This entry describes one T cell receptor beta chain. Antigen unknown. The J segment lost 4 bases and the V segment lost 5 bases, leaving 3 bases of the junction unmatched. The V gene's germline CDR1 is SGHTA and CDR2 FQGTGA. CDR3 size: 14 residues. Treatment specified: oral pan-JAK inhibitor, 5-10 mg twice daily. It was from alopecia areata patients that lesional scalp punch biopsies and peripheral blood were collected. The data are from a study of CD8+ T cells in alopecia areata. Overall study: Severity in treated patients was scored by percentage of scalp area affected.

Extraction and reverse transcription of RNA yielded cDNA as the sequencing template. Profiling relied on immunoSEQ multiplex PCR, and the TCRdb table lists in-frame clones only, not all of them. The sample yields 150,000 to 200,000 clones, roughly 53% seen once. Whole-study findings and limits: Unlike in mice, where it was clearer, TCR sharing across patients was less clear, possibly HLA-related.

The receptor was derived from a human donor with alopecia areata. The source material was CD8+ T cells sorted from blood, sampled at week 24, from a patient treated with tofacitinib. The chain uses TRBV7-3 and TRBJ2-3; 10 nucleotides match TRBD2. CDR3 amino acids: CASSASGGADTQYF. CDR3 nucleotides: TGTGCCAGCAGCGCTAGCGGGGGCGCAGATACGCAGTATTTT.